What follows is one T cell receptor (beta chain) and its context. This clone was recorded only once. There is no known antigen for this receptor. Base qualities are not recorded, but no much larger clone differs from it by a single base. To sequence the TCRbeta CDR3 region, genomic DNA was isolated from the sorted cells. The immunoSEQ Assay was used to sequence the TCRbeta CDR3 regions. The source is immuneACCESS, and TCRdb retained only in-frame sequences with V and J called. Part of the clones is not carried over; for the studies checked, unresolved V genes explain less than half of this, and the remainder is unexplained. Recorded for this sample are under 85,000 clones; approximately 88% of them occurred a single time. The ten most abundant clones make up about 8% of the sample. The record originates from a study of OX40 agonist ivuxolimab in advanced cancers. General notes on the study: Ivuxolimab, which targeted the costimulatory receptor OX40 (CD134), was an agonistic, fully human IgG2 monoclonal antibody. Patients were allowed to have had prior anti-PD-1, anti-PD-L1 or anti-CTLA-4 therapy, and approximately 43% of the dose-escalation patients had previously received checkpoint inhibitors. Partial responses were achieved by three dose-escalation patients, of whom one had hepatocellular carcinoma and two had cutaneous melanoma. The paper covers the monotherapy dose-escalation part of the phase I ivuxolimab trial, which included N of about 50 patients. Of the roughly 50 dose-escalation patients, hepatocellular carcinoma was present in approximately 20, melanoma in some 15, renal cell carcinoma in 9 and head and neck cancer in 9. The point of sequencing TCRbeta in the periphery was to test whether ivuxolimab changed TCR sequence diversity and drove clonal T-cell expansion. The dose-escalation cohort was about 83% male with a mean age of approximately 60 years, ranging from about 23 to 85. Intravenous ivuxolimab was administered to patients every 2 weeks at six dose levels: 0.01, 0.1, 0.3, 1.5, 3 and 10 mg/kg. Study-level results and caveats: At doses of 0.1 to 3.0 mg/kg, clonal expansion of both CD4+ and CD8+ blood T cells was observed from baseline to week 6. Low levels of normalized T-cell clonal expansion were also seen in some nonresponding patients. In the 0.1-3.0 mg/kg groups, partial responders had among the lowest normalized peripheral clonal expansion, particularly in CD8+ T cells. Antigen specificity was not determined for the clonally expanded peripheral T cells. After ivuxolimab, more expanded clones were found on average in CD8+ T cells than in CD4+ T cells.

The CDR3 holds 14 amino acids from the cysteine to the phenylalanine. Only the CDR3 DNA stays, 42 bases, in frame from base 1. V is reduced by 5 bases and J by 4 bases, leaving a spacing of 14 bases between them. CDR1 LNHDA and CDR2 SQIVND were looked up in the germline V gene (reference sequence). Patients with autoimmune disease history or receiving systemic immunosuppression were excluded from the trial. Peripheral blood for TCR sequencing was drawn from every dose cohort at baseline, at cycle 4 day 1 and at cycle 7 day 1. Samples were obtained from an open-label, multicenter, first-in-human phase I dose-escalation trial of ivuxolimab. The trial enrolled adults with locally advanced or metastatic head and neck squamous cell, hepatocellular, melanoma or renal cell carcinoma. CD4+ and CD8+ T cells were sorted separately from peripheral blood before TCR sequencing.

The sequence came from an adult with an advanced solid tumor such as melanoma, head and neck, liver or kidney cancer. Source: CD4+ or CD8+ T cells sorted from blood, taken in a trial of the OX40 agonist ivuxolimab. This chain joins TRBV19 to TRBJ2-5; TRBD2 is perhaps the D gene, given 7 matching bases. This receptor carries the CDR3 CASSGGAGRETQYF. The nucleotide sequence is given as TGTGCCAGTAGTGGGGGGGCAGGTCGAGAGACCCAGTACTTC. With the portions outside the CDR3 filled from the reference TRBV19 and TRBJ2-5 genes, the complete variable region becomes DGGITQSPKYLFRKEGQNVTLSCEQNLNHDAMYWYRQDPGQGLRLIYYSQIVNDFQKGDIAEGYSVSREKKESFPLTVTSAQKNPTAFYLCASSGGAGRETQYFGPGTRLLVL.